Described below is a single T cell receptor beta chain sequence and its context. Its binding antigen is unknown. Base qualities are not recorded, but no much larger clone differs from it by a single base. Library creation used the immunoSEQ multiplex PCR assay. For the multiplex PCR, a mixture combining 60 forward primers for TCR Vbeta segments and 13 reverse primers for TCR Jbeta segments was used. The CDR3 region of rearranged TCR beta genes was amplified from genomic DNA with a multiplex PCR assay. On the Illumina HiSeq System, the amplified TCR beta libraries were sequenced as 87-base-pair reads. On the authors' methods: In a later analysis, some 80 million unique TCR beta chains were counted across the 650 to 700 repertoires, and around 10 million of these chains were shared by at least two donors. A nearest-neighbor algorithm error-corrected the raw reads and collapsed the reads into unique sequences, merging closely related sequences to remove PCR and sequencing errors. CDR3 sequences were aligned to IMGT reference sequences to assign V, D and J gene segments. For a sequence to be retained, a match of at least six nucleotides to both a V gene segment and a J gene segment was required. Rearrangements were called productive when the CDR3 lacked stop codons and stayed in frame with V and J; all others were non-productive. Following IMGT convention, CDR3 was defined as the stretch from the second conserved V-encoded cysteine to the conserved J-encoded phenylalanine. The earlier analysis of about 530 of the donors excluded any sequence lacking an unambiguous match to a single V gene segment. In an earlier analysis of 587 of the donors, V segments were called functional above 56.7% productive rearrangements and were called segregating when the between-donor standard deviation exceeded 5%. A statistical classification framework was built for diagnosing cytomegalovirus status from the catalog of TCR beta chain sequences. A later analysis assigned V and J genes by comparing TCR nucleotide sequences with IMGT/GENE-DB human TR gene sequences. A later analysis assigned CDR3 sequences and most-parsimonious VDJ recombination scenarios with the TCRdist pipeline. In a later analysis, every TCR beta chain was defined by the combination of its CDR3 amino acid sequence and its V-gene family, and reads without a unique V-gene family were dropped. A later analysis removed nearly 600 highly shared, low-generation-probability nucleotide sequences to deal with suspected cross-contamination and a sequencing artifact. In a later analysis, a clonal expansion index for each public chain was calculated from normalized within-repertoire ranks of inferred template counts. A later analysis computed generation probabilities with a VDJ recombination model fitted to out-of-frame rearrangements, and checked the results against IGoR. Hypergeometric tests were used in a later analysis to score TCR-TCR, TCR-HLA and TCR-CMV co-occurrence, with a repertoire-size bias correction applied to the TCR pairs. A later analysis estimated false discovery rates by permuting HLA or CMV assignments 20 times. In a later analysis, co-occurring TCRs were grouped using DBSCAN, with TCRdist sequence similarity added in when clustering inside HLA-allele-positive subsets. Repertoires with fewer than 30,000 or more than 120,000 public chains, plus five repertoires with anomalous nucleotide sharing, were excluded from co-occurrence clustering. TCRdb carries this immuneACCESS record with in-frame sequences only. Its versions omit some clonotypes, under half of them owing to an unresolved V gene in the studies checked, with the rest unexplained. V and J calls plus clone size are reproduced from that table; the DNA served to infer D and trimming. The sample table holds about 170,000 clones, of which roughly 80% were seen once. The ten largest clones add up to about 2.2% of the sample.

The data derive from a study of cytomegalovirus exposure and HLA in healthy donors (dated by TCRdb to 2017 to 2019). For context, the study as a whole: An earlier analysis of several hundred of the donors reported 276 Gb of sequence data and 117 million unique TCR beta sequences from 150 million to 200 million T cells. An early release that covered some 640 HLA-typed donors contained about 300 gigabases of sequencing data and about 84 million unique TCR sequences. Among the roughly 400 genotyped donors, approximately 81% belonged to the genetic ancestry cluster associated with self-reported Caucasian donors. The study aimed to test whether cataloging public T cell receptors could reveal signatures of past pathogen exposure. The study used immunosequencing to profile the T cell repertoires of hundreds of subjects and linked those repertoires to cytomegalovirus serostatus. Besides the first cohort of 500 to 700 subjects, a separate validation cohort made up of roughly 120 different subjects was used. The study combined high-throughput TCR immunosequencing, statistical association of individual TCRs with disease status, and machine learning to predict cytomegalovirus infection status. A later analysis re-examined previously published TCR beta repertoires from 610 or so donors and added high-resolution HLA genotyping to investigate patterns of TCR occurrence. In the later analysis, no new phenotypic data were used to find candidate immune exposures; instead, reliance was placed on TCR beta sequences and their occurrence across donors. An earlier analysis of a few hundred of the donors applied high-throughput TCR beta sequencing to assess whether each TCR beta V gene segment acted as functional or pseudogenic. Donor age, sex, ethnicity and CMV serostatus were compiled alongside the repertoire data. Genome-wide SNP genotypes for about 60% of the 666 donors were used in a later genetic analysis, which treated that subset as a discovery cohort. All discovery cohort repertoires had been generated on a single sequencing platform. HLA typing included class I and class II loci at four-digit resolution. The number of donors typed differed by locus, with roughly 629-640 for A, B, C, DRB1 and DQB1, roughly 550 for DQA1, 600 to 610 for DPA1, and 400 to 490 for DPB1. Four or five DR-DQ haplotypes were handled as single units for association and clustering because linkage in the cohort was strong. Among some 410 genotyped donors of the cohort, an average of about 240,000 unique TCR beta nucleotide sequences were sequenced per donor, roughly 20% of them non-productive.

The cohort consisted of 600 to 750 healthy bone marrow donors. At the time of sampling, all cohort members were nominally healthy, though unrecorded immune exposures were likely present. The donor was CMV seronegative and belonged to the group of roughly 330 seronegative cohort members. Every donor gave a peripheral blood sample, and the peripheral blood mononuclear cells from that sample were used for TCR beta sequencing. The Qiagen DNeasy Blood Extraction Kit was used to extract genomic DNA from the blood cell samples. V is pared back by 6 bases and J by 9 bases, with 11 bases lying between the germline termini. Per the germline V gene, SGHAT is the CDR1 and FQNNGV is the CDR2. From the cysteine through the phenylalanine, the CDR3 covers 11 amino acids. Just the 33-base CDR3 DNA is kept, in frame starting at base 1. Study-wide conclusions, independent of this receptor: A later analysis found that HLA-associated TCR beta chains were more clonally expanded and had lower generation probabilities than equally common non-associated chains. The study listed 164 TCR beta chains as associated with cytomegalovirus. In vitro tests confirmed that three of the cytomegalovirus-associated TCR beta chains recognize cytomegalovirus antigens. An earlier analysis of around 600 of the donors showed that most TCR beta V segments appeared in productive rearrangements either about 87% or about 30% of the time, which broadly matched IMGT annotations. For the cohort, immune exposure information was limited to CMV serostatus. The authors suggested that the approach could potentially be generalized to other disease states and immunological phenotypes. Assigning TCR associations to individual alleles was difficult when HLA alleles, especially DR and DQ, strongly co-occurred. At a false discovery rate of 0.05, a later analysis linked 15,000 to 20,000 TCR beta sequences to specific HLA alleles. Because the 87-base-pair reads could not distinguish some IMGT-functional V segments, including TRBV6-2 and TRBV6-3, those segments were excluded. A later genetic analysis associated a missense DCLRE1C variant with V-gene and J-gene trimming of TCR beta chains, and an independent cohort replicated the association. In a later analysis, TCR association rates were found to vary across HLA loci, with the most associated TCRs seen for DRB1 alleles and the fewest for HLA-C alleles. Most CMV-associated TCR beta chains appeared to be HLA-restricted in a later analysis, and the HLA associations seemed to be driven largely by CMV exposure. In a later analysis, several top co-occurrence clusters were reported to appear linked to parvovirus B19, influenza, CMV and Epstein-Barr virus. Most TCR sequences were seen in very few donors, while some public TCRs were found in many individuals. Because some donors lacked HLA typing at each locus, the association tests relied only on the typed subset. The classifier was reported to diagnose cytomegalovirus status with high specificity and sensitivity in both the original cohort and the validation cohort. The earlier analysis of fewer than 750 of the donors excluded some 15 rarely observed V segments, including chromosome 9 orphons, because counts were too low. This cohort had only TCR beta chains sequenced, and the lack of alpha or paired-chain data limited which features could be detected. A further reported finding was that TCR beta sequences accurately predicted the HLA-A and HLA-B alleles for most subjects in the first cohort. The presence/absence analyses assumed that sequencing depth was roughly uniform across donors, and that assumption may not be true. In a later genetic analysis, fewer N-insertions in productive TCRs were reported among donors in an Asian-associated ancestry cluster than the 666-donor mean. Linkage disequilibrium might explain the correlated functional status among segregating V segments, but an unknown experimental factor could not be ruled out. A cluster of highly shared sequence variants was judged likely to represent a technical artifact of the sequencing pipeline.

The sequence is built from TRBV11-2 and TRBJ1-1; the D segment could be TRBD1, given 6 matching bases. This sequence was found in a male donor in good health and CMV-seronegative. Sequencing used PBMCs. The nucleotide sequence is TGTGCCAGCAGTAGACAGGTAAAAGCTTTCTTT. It encodes CASSRQVKAFF.